Detailed here is one T cell receptor beta chain. Its antigen is not yet known. No base-level quality is on record; no much larger clone is a single base apart. Trimming leaves V shorter by 4 bases and J shorter by 7 bases, with the junction holding 9 bases beyond the gene matches. The CDR1 and CDR2 encoded by the germline V gene are SGHTA and FQGNSA. Measured from the cysteine to the phenylalanine, the CDR3 is 15 residues long. The entry retains the CDR3 DNA only, 45 bases that are in frame from base 1. This entry belongs to a study of identifying expanded T cells in peripheral blood (dated by TCRdb to the late 2010s). With regard to the full study: Technical replicates were generated by sequencing separate aliquots of the same genomic DNA pool, and four replicates were compared pairwise. Results the study describes overall, beyond this receptor: The authors expected that over much longer intervals, such as months to years, biological variance in healthy repertoires might increase even further. The binomial model flagged about 1.1 differentially abundant clones between technical replicates but 15 to 17 over approximately 2 weeks and roughly 19 over about four weeks. Across all healthy-donor time intervals, the beta-binomial model significantly lowered both the number of clones called differentially abundant and the false-positive rate. For all healthy donors, the variance in clone template counts between roughly 2-week samples rose significantly as total template count increased.

The immunoSEQ Assay, which uses bias-controlled multiplex PCR amplification of genomic DNA, was used to profile TCRbeta CDR3 regions. Processing in the source paper ran as follows. The absolute abundance of each unique TCRbeta CDR3 region was quantified after sequences were collapsed and filtered. Differential abundance was assessed using a binomial (Fisher-equivalent) model and a beta-binomial model in which time-dependent variance fitted from healthy donors was added. Clones with fewer than 5 combined templates were removed, and a clone was called differentially abundant if the clone's Benjamini-Hochberg FDR was below 0.01. The form v = (b*log(k)+a)^2 was used to model beta-binomial variance as a function of total template count across the two samples. TCRdb's version of the immuneACCESS table is confined to in-frame rearrangements and falls short of the full clone set. An unresolved V gene accounts for under half of the shortfall where checked; the remainder is of unknown origin. The DNA gave D and trimming, while V, J and clone size come from that table. Counted in this sample were 55,000 to 60,000 clones; approximately 89% of them appeared once. The ten most abundant clones make up approximately 3.8% of the sample.

No immune events such as infections were documented for the healthy donors during the collection period. To calibrate time-dependent variance in a beta-binomial model of T-cell clone differential abundance, blood repertoires from healthy donors were used as a training cohort. The training cohort comprised roughly ten healthy donors, 3 female and 7 male. On average the donors were 43 years old, and their ages spanned about 29 to 64 years. Obtained from a commercial supplier, whole blood was collected from each healthy donor at three time points set 2 to 3 weeks apart. For immunosequencing, genomic DNA was extracted from unsorted whole blood.

The rearrangement joined TRBV7-2 to TRBJ1-5, with TRBD1 identical over 8 junction bases. Material for sequencing was blood. This sequence was found in a person between 18 and 75 years old in good health. CDR3 loop: CASSSGGQDGQPQHF. The nucleotide sequence is TGTGCCAGCAGCTCGGGGGGACAGGATGGGCAGCCCCAGCATTTT. With the rest looked up from the reference TRBV7-2 and TRBJ1-5 genes rather than sequenced, the full variable domain is GAGVSQSPSNKVTEKGKDVELRCDPISGHTALYWYRQSLGQGLEFLIYFQGNSAPDKSGLPSDRFSAERTGGSVSTLTIQRTQQEDSAVYLCASSSGGQDGQPQHFGDGTRLSIL.